A selection of T cell receptor beta chains follows, all from one sample in a study of CD8+CD57+ T cells in acquired aplastic anemia. TCRdb processed the reads anew with MiXCR; each CDR3 protein has one entry. The table lists 400,000 to 450,000 distinct CDR3 sequences, 55% to 75% of them singletons, with more than 3.5% in the top ten. Sequenced sample: sorted CD4+, CD8+, or CD8+CD57+ T cells (not recorded which) from PBMCs. These receptors were obtained from a human donor in good health, serving as a control. The CDR3 runs from the conserved cysteine through the conserved F or W. A D gene is named only where the DNA matches it firmly. Clone size is given for some rows only: seen once, a few or many times, or a class if the clone is expanded.

d_call j_call v_call clone_size cdr3_aa cdr3_nt
TRBD1 TRBJ1-5 TRBV11-1 - CASSPGTGGAGSNQPQHF TGTGCCAGCAGCCCCGGGACAGGGGGTGCAGGGAGCAATCAGCCCCAGCATTTT
- TRBJ2-5 TRBV9 - CASSVDGKRQTQNQYF TGTGCCAGCAGCGTAGACGGTAAGCGTCAGACACAGAACCAGTACTTC
- TRBJ1-3 TRBV20-1 - CSARQRGSGNTIYF TGCAGTGCCCGGCAGCGGGGCTCTGGAAACACCATATATTTT
- TRBJ2-3 TRBV6-6 many CASSLLQGQGWTDTQYF TGTGCCAGCAGCCTACTTCAGGGGCAGGGGTGGACAGATACGCAGTATTTT
- TRBJ1-2 TRBV7-9 - CASSLDGAAGLDTTF TGTGCCAGCAGCTTAGATGGTGCAGCCGGACTAGATACGACCTTC
- TRBJ2-7 TRBV12-3/TRBV12-4 - CASSPSHTGYEQYF TGTGCCAGCAGTCCTTCACATACAGGCTACGAGCAGTACTTC
- TRBJ1-2 TRBV11-2 - CASSSSGTHYGYTF TGTGCCAGCAGCTCATCCGGAACACACTATGGCTACACCTTC
- TRBJ1-4 TRBV7-2 - CASSLQQGEKLFF TGTGCCAGCAGCTTACAACAGGGAGAAAAACTGTTTTTT
- TRBJ1-2 TRBV10-3 many CAITQEANYGYTF TGTGCCATCACGCAAGAAGCTAACTATGGCTACACCTTC
- TRBJ1-2 TRBV20-1 many CSASREGHGYTF TGCAGTGCTAGTCGGGAGGGCCATGGCTACACCTTC
TRBD1 TRBJ1-5 TRBV3-1 - CASSTDSGTGLDQPQHF TGTGCCAGTAGTACCGATTCCGGGACAGGCCTTGATCAGCCCCAGCATTTT
TRBD2 TRBJ2-5 TRBV4-1 - CASRRQGGETQYF TGCGCCAGCAGGCGGCAGGGAGGGGAGACCCAGTACTTC
- TRBJ1-1 TRBV4-3 once CASHLRGGYEAFF TGCGCCAGCCATTTGAGGGGTGGATATGAAGCTTTCTTT
- TRBJ1-2 TRBV7-2 many CASSIRGEANYGYTF TGTGCCAGCAGCATTAGGGGGGAAGCTAACTATGGCTACACCTTC